This T cell receptor (beta chain) came from a study of control samples from healthy donors and cancer patients (TCRdb year 2020). Unmatched junction bases come to 3, with V trimmed by 4 bases and J by 2 bases. The germline V gene encodes CDR1 SGHAT and CDR2 FQNNGV. The CDR3 runs 14 amino acids, cysteine and phenylalanine included. Kept here is only the CDR3 DNA, which spans 42 bases and is read in frame from base 1. The library relied on the immunoSEQ multiplex PCR assay. TCRdb took over this immuneACCESS table, retaining in-frame rearrangements with V and J assigned. Such tables are incomplete; in checked studies, under half of the missing clones stem from an unresolved V gene, and the remainder is unexplained. This sample holds more than 150,000 clones; approximately 93% were observed only once. The ten largest make up over 2% of the sample. Comment on this clone: What this receptor recognizes is not known. No qualities accompany the bases; no much larger clone lies one base away.

The sample taken for sequencing was blood. The clonotype was recovered from a man aged 45-65 years in good health. The sequence joins TRBV11-2 to TRBJ1-2; TRBD1 aligns with 8 central bases. DNA sequence: TGTGCCAGCAGCTCAACAGGGGGAAACTATGGCTACACCTTC. Its coded protein is CASSSTGGNYGYTF.